This T cell receptor (beta chain) was found in a study of T cells in Graves' hyperthyroidism and ophthalmopathy. This clonotype has ten or more counts. Looked up from germline, CDR1 is ENHRY and CDR2 is SYGVKD. The CDR3 consists of 13 residues. Trimming cost V 2 bases and J 10 bases, with 14 bases left between them. Template material for amplifying TCR beta CDR3 regions consisted of RNA transcripts. First-round RT-PCR of the TCR CDR3 relied on the HTBI primer set. TCRdb re-called the multiplex PCR reads with MiXCR, one entry per CDR3 protein. The table has 380,000 or so distinct CDR3 sequences, 19% seen once. Absent ophthalmopathy progression within 18 months defined stable Graves' hyperthyroidism. Those patients with uncontrolled infection, other autoimmune disease, pregnancy or lactation were excluded. A roughly 9.7 ml volume of fresh peripheral blood provided the PBMCs.

This clonotype was sampled from a woman under 30 with Graves' hyperthyroidism. The chain uses TRBV10-3 and TRBJ1-1; a weak D match, TRBD1 (5 bases). Sequenced: blood. DNA for the CDR3: TGTGCCATCAGTGAGCCGGGGGGAGGATCAGCTTTCTTT. It specifies CAISEPGGGSAFF.